These 30 T cell receptor beta chains were all obtained from the same sample, sequenced in a study of blood T cells in healthy people across ages. A second PCR, run for roughly 7 to 12 cycles, used a sample-barcoded 5' primer plus a J-beta primer mix. Each CDR3 protein is one row after TCRdb ran MiXCR on the 5' RACE reads. This table holds some 710,000 distinct CDR3 sequences, 35% to 50% found once. What was sequenced was blood. The source is a man older than 75 in good health.

This rearrangement joins TRBV10-3 to TRBJ2-5; D is tentatively TRBD1 or TRBD2 (5 bases each). The CDR3 runs 14 residues. Germline V gene data show CDR1 as ENHRY and CDR2 as SYGVKD. V dropped 5 bases and J dropped 2 bases, with 12 bases sitting between them. The chain's CDR3 is CAISLGTIQETQYF. The CDR3 region has the DNA TGTGCCATCAGTCTCGGGACGATTCAAGAGACCCAGTACTTC.

This chain uses TRBV6-1 with TRBJ2-5; 9 bases are shared with TRBD1. This CDR3 comprises 15 residues. Germline V gene data show CDR1 as MNHNS and CDR2 as SASEGT. Trimming removed 1 base from V and 2 bases from J; junction bases left unmatched: 2. Written as DNA, the CDR3 is TGTGCCAGCAGTGAAGGGGACAGGGATCAAGAGACCCAGTACTTC. This gives the protein CASSEGDRDQETQYF.

With regard to this clonotype: A much larger clone lies a single base off, so this may be a read error. V and J are TRBV12-3 or TRBV12-4 and TRBJ2-5, with 16 nucleotides matching TRBD2. The better agreement between TRBJ2-1 and the DNA end casts doubt on the J call. The CDR3 contains 16 residues. CDR3 DNA sequence: TGTGCCAGCAGTCCGGGACTAGCGGGAGGGCAAGAGACCCAGTTCTTC. This codes for CASSPGLAGGQETQFF.

The chain links TRBV7-2 to TRBJ2-7; possible D gene TRBD2, 6 bases. The length of the CDR3 is 14 residues. Trimming took 1 base from V and 6 from J, leaving 13 bases between them. Germline assignment: CDR1 SGHTA and CDR2 FQGNSA. CDR3 amino acids: CASSLGGMLSEQYF. The CDR3 bases are TGTGCCAGCAGCTTAGGCGGGATGCTTTCCGAGCAGTACTTC.

Many counts were recorded for this clonotype. CDR3 sequence (DNA): TGTGCCAGCAGTGTAGGAGTCGGGAAGACCCAGTACTTC. This codes for CASSVGVGKTQYF. The chain has TRBV28 and TRBJ2-5; possibly TRBD2 for D (5 bases). The CDR3 has 13 amino acids. V gave up 5 bases and J gave up 6 bases, with 13 bases separating them. Looked up from germline, CDR1 is MDHEN and CDR2 is SYDVKM.

This clonotype showed up just once. The rearrangement joins TRBV5-1 to TRBJ2-1; 13 positions match TRBD2. Germline assignment: CDR1 SGHRS and CDR2 YFSETQ. The CDR3 covers 14 residues. V was clipped by 4 bases and J by 15 bases; unmatched bases: 10. The CDR3 sequence is CASSVGLAGFIAFF. The CDR3 DNA reads TGCGCCAGCAGCGTGGGACTAGCGGGATTTATTGCGTTCTTC.

This sequence joins TRBV4-1 and TRBJ2-7; 7 bases are a match to TRBD1. CDR1 is MGHRA, CDR2 YSYEKL, per germline. J lost 2 bases, V lost 4 bases, and 5 bases had no gene match. The CDR3 sequence is 14 residues long. The CDR3 bases are TGCGCCAGCAGCCGACAGGGACAGCCCTACGAGCAGTACTTC. As protein: CASSRQGQPYEQYF.

The table lists this clonotype with a few counts. The chain couples TRBV5-1 to TRBJ2-1; TRBD1 matches 7 bases. J gave up 2 bases and V 4 bases, and 9 bases lay outside the gene matches. The germline V gene encodes CDR1 SGHRS and CDR2 YFSETQ. This CDR3 contains 16 residues. The CDR3 sequence is CASSLDRQGPYNEQFF. The CDR3 DNA reads TGCGCCAGCAGCCTCGATCGACAGGGACCCTACAATGAGCAGTTCTTC.

On this clonotype itself: A single base separates this from a much larger clone, so it may be a read error. V and J are TRBV20-1 and TRBJ2-3, with D possibly being TRBD2 (6 bases). In germline, CDR1 is DFQATT, CDR2 SNEGSKA (reference sequence). The CDR3 covers 15 residues. The chain's CDR3 is CSTRVGSGYTDTQYF. For the CDR3, the DNA is TGCAGTACTAGAGTTGGTAGCGGATACACAGATACGCAGTATTTT.

With regard to this clonotype: Relative to the germline gene, one junction end is altered; a read error may explain this. The chain employs TRBV24-1 and TRBJ2-6; tentative D call: TRBD1 (6 bases). Germline V gene lookup returns CDR1 KGHDR and CDR2 SFDVKD. The CDR3 has 17 amino acids. The CDR3 reads CATSGQGPDSGANVRTF. CDR3 sequence (DNA): TGTGCCACCAGTGGGCAGGGGCCGGATTCTGGGGCCAACGTCCGGACTTTC.

This clonotype has only one observation. A much larger clone is a single base away; this may be a read error. The chain couples TRBV7-2 to TRBJ1-6; D is ambiguous. The CDR3 runs 15 residues. CDR1 is SGHTA and CDR2 is FQGNSA in the germline V gene. CDR3 sequence (DNA): TGTGCCAGCAGATTCCGAAGCTCCTATAATTCACTCCTCCACTTT. Its translation: CASRFRSSYNSLLHF. The variable domain in full, with the rest retrieved from reference TRBV7-2 and TRBJ1-6, is GAGVSQSPSNKVTEKGKDVELRCDPISGHTALYWYRQSLGQGLEFLIYFQGNSAPDKSGLPSDRFSAERTGGSVSTLTIQRTQQEDSAVYLCASRFRSSYNSLLHFGNGTRLTVT.

In its sample, this clonotype was seen a few times. The chain recombines TRBV6-2 or TRBV6-3 with TRBJ1-1, with no clear D. Trimming left V 0 bases short and J 0 bases short, with 8 bases between. Germline V gene sequence: CDR1 MNHEY, CDR2 SVGEGT. The CDR3 consists of 15 residues. CDR3 nucleotide sequence: TGTGCCAGCAGTTACTCAGAGACGGTGAACACTGAAGCTTTCTTT. Its translation is CASSYSETVNTEAFF.

Many counts were recorded for this clonotype. The chain couples TRBV6-2 or TRBV6-3 to TRBJ1-5; unclear D gene. Germline lookup yields CDR1 MNHEY and CDR2 SVGEGT. CDR3 size: 12 residues. V dropped 4 bases and J dropped 4 bases, with 5 bases sitting between them. CDR3 DNA: TGTGCCAGCAGTTCGATGAATCAGCCCCAGCATTTT. Translated: CASSSMNQPQHF.

V gene TRBV20-1 combines with J gene TRBJ1-2, with a weak D call TRBD1 (6 bases). CDR1 DFQATT and CDR2 SNEGSKA come from the germline V gene (reference sequence). V was shortened by 3 bases and J by 6 bases, with 11 bases between the two germline ends. This CDR3 has 12 residues. The CDR3 spells CSARTGLDGYTF. The DNA for the CDR3 is TGCAGTGCTAGGACAGGTTTGGATGGCTACACCTTC.

The sample holds a few counts of this clonotype. The gene calls are TRBV20-1 and TRBJ2-7, with 12 nucleotides matching TRBD2. Germline trimming cut 4 bases from V and 3 bases from J; bases unmatched to any gene: 4. Germline CDR1 DFQATT, CDR2 SNEGSKA (reference sequence). The CDR3 has 14 amino acids. The CDR3 DNA follows: TGCAGTGCTACCCTAGCGGGAGGGTACTACGAGCAGTACTTC. Protein sequence: CSATLAGGYYEQYF.

This clonotype was seen a few times. This chain links TRBV2 with TRBJ2-7; 7 positions agree with TRBD1. Trimming took 5 bases from V and 0 from J; bases not matched to a gene: 7. The CDR3 has 15 amino acids. Germline CDR1 SNHLY, CDR2 FYNNEI. This chain's CDR3 is CASSMLGQSSYEQYF. Written as DNA, the CDR3 is TGTGCCAGCAGTATGCTGGGACAGAGCTCCTACGAGCAGTACTTC.

The V gene is TRBV6-1, the J gene TRBJ2-7; D is uncertain. V lost 8 bases and J 0 bases, leaving 8 bases between the germline ends. The CDR3 has 12 amino acids. Germline V gene lookup returns CDR1 MNHNS and CDR2 SASEGT. The CDR3 region is CASDHNSYEQYF. The DNA for the CDR3 is TGTGCCAGCGATCACAACTCCTACGAGCAGTACTTC.

This clonotype occurred a few times. V is TRBV20-1 and J is TRBJ1-5, with D possibly being TRBD1 (6 bases). CDR3 length: 15 residues. CDR1 and CDR2 from the germline V gene are DFQATT and SNEGSKA (reference sequence). The V end lost 6 bases, the J end lost 2 bases, and 17 bases lay between the germline ends. DNA of the CDR3: TGCAGTGCGTACACCTACAGGGAAGGCAATCAGCCCCAGCATTTT. The encoded protein is CSAYTYREGNQPQHF.

The chain links TRBV20-1 to TRBJ2-5; 7 bases line up with TRBD2. The CDR3 has 15 residues. V lost 3 bases to trimming and J lost 2 bases; unmatched junction nucleotides: 9. Germline V gene sequence: CDR1 DFQATT, CDR2 SNEGSKA (reference sequence). DNA of the CDR3: TGCAGTGCTAGTTGGGGAGGGACCTCTCAAGAGACCCAGTACTTC. This translates into CSASWGGTSQETQYF.

This clonotype came up once. V is TRBV18 and J is TRBJ2-2, with D unclear. The CDR3 consists of 15 residues. V lost 3 bases, J lost 4 bases, and 12 bases lay in between. Germline V gene sequence: CDR1 KGHSH, CDR2 LQKENI. The CDR3: CASSPARAPTGELFF. CDR3 DNA: TGTGCCAGCTCACCCGCTCGGGCCCCCACCGGGGAGCTGTTTTTT.

This clonotype was found many times. This chain uses TRBV12-3 or TRBV12-4 with TRBJ2-7, with TRBD1 identical over 11 bases. The CDR3 contains 15 residues. V dropped 5 bases and J dropped 5; count of bases not matched to a gene: 8. The CDR3 spells CASSPRTGGLNEQYF. CDR3 coding DNA: TGTGCCAGCAGTCCGAGGACAGGGGGCCTTAACGAGCAGTACTTC.

This clonotype has only one observation. J is TRBJ1-6 and V is TRBV11-2; possibly TRBD1 for D (5 bases). Trimming took off 5 bases at V and 4 bases at J, with 18 bases between the two ends. The CDR3 sequence is 17 residues long. Germline-derived CDR1 and CDR2 are SGHAT and FQNNGV. This CDR3 is CASSPTQGVGYNSPLHF. The CDR3 nucleotides are TGTGCCAGCAGCCCAACCCAGGGTGTTGGGTATAATTCACCCCTCCACTTT.

The V gene is TRBV20-1, the J gene TRBJ1-6, with D maybe TRBD1 (5 bases). The CDR3 loop spans 17 amino acids. Germline lookup yields CDR1 DFQATT and CDR2 SNEGSKA (reference sequence). Trimming stripped 5 bases from V and 7 bases from J, with 24 bases between. CDR3 sequence (DNA): TGCAGTGCTCAAGGGACGATCGGCGGGAACCGGAATTCACCCCTCCACTTT. Translation gives CSAQGTIGGNRNSPLHF.

This chain connects TRBV18 to TRBJ2-1, with a weak D call TRBD1 (6 bases). CDR1 is KGHSH and CDR2 is LQKENI in the germline V gene. Trimming took 2 bases from V and 1 from J, leaving 12 bases between them. This CDR3 spans 16 amino acids. The CDR3 sequence: CASSPSRGVSYNEQFF. The DNA for the CDR3 is TGTGCCAGCTCACCAAGCAGGGGAGTTTCCTACAATGAGCAGTTCTTC.

J is TRBJ2-2 and V is TRBV14; no definite D call. There are 14 residues in the CDR3. From germline, CDR1 is SGHDN and CDR2 FVKESK. The V end was cut by 4 bases, the J end by 0 bases, with 6 bases between. The DNA for the CDR3 is TGTGCCAGCAGCCCCAATTCGAACACCGGGGAGCTGTTTTTT. Its protein is CASSPNSNTGELFF.

This rearrangement joins TRBV5-1 to TRBJ1-1; D may be TRBD1 (5 bases). The germline V gene encodes CDR1 SGHRS and CDR2 YFSETQ. The CDR3 contains 14 residues. Trimming stripped 3 bases from V and 4 bases from J, with 13 bases between. The CDR3 region is CASSSGPGGTEAFF. CDR3 nucleotides: TGCGCCAGCAGCTCGGGGCCCGGTGGCACTGAAGCTTTCTTT.

The V gene is TRBV4-1, the J gene TRBJ2-3, with a possible D match to TRBD2 (5 bases). The CDR3 spans 16 residues. The V gene lost 0 bases and the J gene lost 6 bases, with 16 bases spanning the gap. Germline values: CDR1 MGHRA, CDR2 YSYEKL. CDR3 residues: CASSQDLGLGVDTQYF. The CDR3 nucleotides read TGCGCCAGCAGCCAAGATCTAGGCCTCGGGGTGGATACGCAGTATTTT.

The V call is TRBV10-3, the J call TRBJ2-5; 11 bases agree with TRBD2. CDR1 is ENHRY and CDR2 is SYGVKD in the germline V gene. The V and J ends lost 3 bases and 11 bases, in that order; junction bases with no gene match: 14. This CDR3 region has 16 residues. The CDR3 region is CAISDLSGRGRNEQYF. In DNA form, the CDR3 reads TGTGCCATCAGTGACCTTAGCGGGAGGGGCAGGAATGAGCAGTACTTC.

The rearrangement links TRBV25-1 to TRBJ2-6; the D is unclear. Germline V gene data show CDR1 as MGHDK and CDR2 as SYGVNS. This CDR3 region has 13 residues. Trimming shortened V by 7 bases and J by 4 bases, and 8 bases separated the two germline ends. The CDR3 loop reads CASTDFGANVLTF. For the CDR3, the DNA is TGTGCCAGCACCGACTTCGGGGCCAACGTCCTGACTTTC.

This clonotype was found a few times. The chain links TRBV6-4 to TRBJ2-1, with 7 bases identical to TRBD2. With V trimmed by 6 bases and J by 5 bases, 10 bases remained unmatched. The CDR3 runs 15 residues. The V gene's germline CDR1 is MRHNA and CDR2 SNTAGT. In DNA form, the CDR3 reads TGTGCCAGCAGCAGGGAGGGCCAAATTAACAATGAGCAGTTCTTC. It is translated as CASSREGQINNEQFF.